Each of the 9 T cell receptor beta chains below was sequenced from the same sample in a study of T-cell reconstitution after alpha-beta-depleted transplantation in children. A TCRbeta library incorporating unique molecular identifiers was prepared. Via MiXCR, TCRdb re-called the PCR reads, giving one row per CDR3 protein. In the table there are around 580,000 distinct CDR3 sequences, approximately 22% of which are singletons. The starting material was PBMCs, mostly from graft donor cells, obtained 360 days after TCRalphabeta/CD19-depleted stem cell transplant. The receptors stem from a boy less than two years old who had a stem cell transplant for acute myeloid leukemia, so the T cells may come from the graft donor.

This clonotype was seen only a few times. This chain uses TRBV6-5 with TRBJ2-7, with D possibly TRBD1 on 5 matching bases. The germline V gene has CDR1 MNHEY and CDR2 SVGAGI. This CDR3 comprises 15 residues. Trimming stripped 1 base from V and 2 bases from J, with 12 bases between. The CDR3 DNA follows: TGTGCCAGCAGTTACTTGGACACGGACCCCTACGAGCAGTACTTC. Encoded protein: CASSYLDTDPYEQYF.

This clonotype has only a few counts. CDR3 sequence reads: CASGQDDNEQFF. The DNA of the CDR3 is TGTGCCAGCGGTCAGGATGACAATGAGCAGTTCTTC. The chain joins TRBV2 to TRBJ2-1; D gene ambiguous. The CDR3 covers 12 residues. The V end was cut by 8 bases, the J end by 5 bases, with 10 bases between. CDR1 SNHLY and CDR2 FYNNEI come from the germline V gene. Complete variable domain (other parts from reference TRBV2 and TRBJ2-1): EPEVTQTPSHQVTQMGQEVILRCVPISNHLYFYWYRQILGQKVEFLVSFYNNEISEKSEIFDDQFSVERPDGSNFTLKIRSTKLEDSAMYFCASGQDDNEQFFGPGTRLTVL.

This clonotype was counted only a few times. The chain joins TRBV4-3 to TRBJ2-7; D is unclear. V lost 1 base, J lost 3 bases, and 10 bases lay in between. The CDR3 runs 14 residues. The germline V gene encodes CDR1 LGHNA and CDR2 YSLEER. In nucleotides, the CDR3 is TGCGCCAGCAGCCAAGCCAGGAAACTCTACGAGCAGTACTTC. This gives the protein CASSQARKLYEQYF.

This rearrangement joins TRBV12-3 or TRBV12-4 to TRBJ2-1, with 9 bases fitting TRBD1. Germline trimming cut 3 bases from V and 7 bases from J; bases unmatched to any gene: 7. The CDR3 totals 15 residues. CDR3 sequence (DNA): TGTGCCAGCAGTTTTATGGGACAGGGTCGGAATGAGCAGTTCTTC. Its translation: CASSFMGQGRNEQFF.

This clonotype appeared a few times. The chain carries TRBV7-2 and TRBJ2-1; D is perhaps TRBD2 (7 bases). Germline V lookup: CDR1 SGHTA, CDR2 FQGNSA. Between the trimmed V and J ends, which lost 2 bases and 0 bases, there was a span of 11 bases. The CDR3 contains 16 residues. The CDR3 spells CASSLKAGASYNEQFF. The CDR3 nucleotides are TGTGCCAGCAGCTTAAAGGCGGGGGCCTCCTACAATGAGCAGTTCTTC.

This clonotype has ten or more counts. The chain joins TRBV29-1 to TRBJ2-1, with D hard to call. The CDR3 consists of 15 residues. CDR1 SQVTM and CDR2 ANQGSEA come from the germline V gene. V shed 4 bases and J shed 2 bases, with 15 bases lying between them. This chain's CDR3 is CSVGVRNTTYNEQFF. The CDR3 DNA reads as TGCAGCGTTGGGGTACGGAATACCACCTACAATGAGCAGTTCTTC.

Concerning this clonotype itself: A single base separates this from a much larger clone, so it may be a read error. This chain joins TRBV20-1 and TRBJ2-3; 7 bases fit TRBD1. This CDR3 has 14 amino acids. Germline CDR1 DFQATT, CDR2 SNEGSKA (reference sequence). CDR3 protein: CSAREGGGLDTRYF. The CDR3 DNA reads as TGCAGTGCTAGAGAAGGGGGCGGTTTGGATACGCGGTATTTT.

This clonotype showed up just once. V gene TRBV29-1 combines with J gene TRBJ2-3; D is unresolved. The CDR3 contains 16 residues. Trimming stripped 5 bases from V and 0 bases from J, with 18 bases between. From germline, CDR1 is SQVTM and CDR2 ANQGSEA. CDR3 region: CSVSARRHESTDTQYF. CDR3 sequence (DNA): TGCAGCGTTTCGGCTCGGCGACATGAGAGCACAGATACGCAGTATTTT.

This clonotype has only a few counts. This chain joins TRBV7-2 and TRBJ2-1; unclear D gene. The CDR3 contains 15 residues. Trimming pared 1 base from V and 6 bases from J, leaving 13 bases between. Germline loops: CDR1 SGHTA, CDR2 FQGNSA. CDR3 sequence reads: CASSLVRLRVNEQFF. CDR3 DNA sequence: TGTGCCAGCAGCTTAGTCCGCCTCCGCGTCAATGAGCAGTTCTTC.